Sequencing of this T cell receptor (beta chain) was carried out in a study of T cells in Graves' hyperthyroidism and ophthalmopathy. This clonotype was observed many times. The junction and the germline gene differ at one end; a read error may be behind it. From RNA transcripts, TCR beta CDR3 regions were amplified. The primer set for the first-round RT-PCR of the TCR CDR3 was HTBI. TCRdb analysed the multiplex PCR reads with MiXCR anew, one entry per CDR3 protein. The table has 300,000 or so distinct CDR3 sequences, 16% seen once. Germline CDR1 reads SGHAT; CDR2 reads FQDESV (reference sequence). The CDR3 contains 16 residues.

This TCR was sampled from a man aged 25 to 40 with Graves' hyperthyroidism. The sequenced sample was blood. This chain connects TRBV11-1 to TRBJ2-1; no clear D gene. CDR3 coding DNA: TGTGCCAGCAGCTTAGACGATAGGCGGCTCTACATTGAGCAGTTCTTC. This encodes CASSLDDRRLYIEQFF.